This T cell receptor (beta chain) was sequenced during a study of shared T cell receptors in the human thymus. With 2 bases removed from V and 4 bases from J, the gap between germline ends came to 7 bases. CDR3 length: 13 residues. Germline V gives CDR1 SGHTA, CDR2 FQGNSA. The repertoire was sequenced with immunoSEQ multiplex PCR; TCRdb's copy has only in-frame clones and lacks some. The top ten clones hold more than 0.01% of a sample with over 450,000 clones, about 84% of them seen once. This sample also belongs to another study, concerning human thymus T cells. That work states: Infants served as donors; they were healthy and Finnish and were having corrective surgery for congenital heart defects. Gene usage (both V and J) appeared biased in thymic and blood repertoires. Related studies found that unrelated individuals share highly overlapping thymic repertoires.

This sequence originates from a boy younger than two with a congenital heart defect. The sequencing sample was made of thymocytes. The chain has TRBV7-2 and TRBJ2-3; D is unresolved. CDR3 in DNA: TGTGCCAGCAGCTTACCGACACCAGATACGCAGTATTTT. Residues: CASSLPTPDTQYF.